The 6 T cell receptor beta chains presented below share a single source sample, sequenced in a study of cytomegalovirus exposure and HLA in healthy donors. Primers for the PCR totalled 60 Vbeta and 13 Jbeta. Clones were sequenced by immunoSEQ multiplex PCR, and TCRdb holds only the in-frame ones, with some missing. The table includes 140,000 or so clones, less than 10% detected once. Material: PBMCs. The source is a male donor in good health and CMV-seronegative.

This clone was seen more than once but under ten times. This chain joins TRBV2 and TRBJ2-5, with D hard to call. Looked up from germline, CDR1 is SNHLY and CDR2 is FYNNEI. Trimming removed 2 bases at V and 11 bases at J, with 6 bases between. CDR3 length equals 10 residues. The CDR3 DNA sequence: TGTGCCAGCAGTGAACGGGTACAGTACTTC. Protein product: CASSERVQYF.

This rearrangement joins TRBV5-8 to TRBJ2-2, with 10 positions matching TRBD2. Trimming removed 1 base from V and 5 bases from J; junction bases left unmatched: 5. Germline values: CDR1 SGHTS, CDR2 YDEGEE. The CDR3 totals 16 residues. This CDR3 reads CASSLLAGVPTGELFF. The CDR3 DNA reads TGTGCCAGCAGCTTGCTAGCGGGAGTCCCGACCGGGGAGCTGTTTTTT.

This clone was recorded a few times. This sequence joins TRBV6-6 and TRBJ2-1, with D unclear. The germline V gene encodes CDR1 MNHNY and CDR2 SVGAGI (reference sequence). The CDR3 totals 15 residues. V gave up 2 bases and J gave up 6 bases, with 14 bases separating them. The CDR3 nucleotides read TGTGCCAGCAGTTACGGATTGACTGTAAGCAATGAGCAGTTCTTC. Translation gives CASSYGLTVSNEQFF.

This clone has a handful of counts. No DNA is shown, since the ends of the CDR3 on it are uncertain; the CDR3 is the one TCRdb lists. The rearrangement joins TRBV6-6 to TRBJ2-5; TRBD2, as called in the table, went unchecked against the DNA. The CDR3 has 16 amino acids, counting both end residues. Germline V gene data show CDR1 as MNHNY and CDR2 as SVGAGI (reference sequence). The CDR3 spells CASSFLAGGKQETQYF.

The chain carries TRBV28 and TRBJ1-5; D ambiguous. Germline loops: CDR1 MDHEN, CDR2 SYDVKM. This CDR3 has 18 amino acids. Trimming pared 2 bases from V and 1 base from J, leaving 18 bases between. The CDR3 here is CASSLGRGGLLSNQPQHF. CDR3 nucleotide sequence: TGTGCCAGCAGTTTAGGCCGGGGAGGGCTTTTGAGCAATCAGCCCCAGCATTTT.

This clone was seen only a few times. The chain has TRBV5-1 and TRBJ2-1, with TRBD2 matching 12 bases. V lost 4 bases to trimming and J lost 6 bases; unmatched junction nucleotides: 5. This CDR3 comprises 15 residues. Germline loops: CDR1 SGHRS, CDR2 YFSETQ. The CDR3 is CASSPGLAGINEQFF. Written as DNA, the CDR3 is TGCGCCAGCAGCCCCGGACTAGCGGGAATCAATGAGCAGTTCTTC.